What follows are 24 T cell receptor beta chains derived from one specimen sequenced in a study of cytomegalovirus exposure and HLA in healthy donors. The study ran its PCR with 60 Vbeta and 13 Jbeta primers. Measured with immunoSEQ multiplex PCR; TCRdb has only the in-frame clones, and not every one. The table lists about 180,000 clones, roughly three quarters of them singletons. Source material: PBMCs. The receptors come from a woman in her thirties in good health and CMV-seropositive.

This sequence joins TRBV6-1 and TRBJ2-7, with 11 bases lining up with TRBD1. From germline, CDR1 is MNHNS and CDR2 SASEGT. The junction had 9 bases not matched to a gene; V was cut back by 4 bases and J by 4 bases. CDR3 size: 16 residues. For the CDR3, the DNA is TGTGCCAGCAGTGCCGTAGGGACAGGGGGTGGGTACGAGCAGTACTTC. Amino acids: CASSAVGTGGGYEQYF.

The chain employs TRBV4-1 and TRBJ1-2; 7 nucleotides align to TRBD1. Per germline, CDR1 MGHRA and CDR2 YSYEKL. V trimming: 0 bases; J trimming: 2 bases; junction bases outside the gene matches: 3. This CDR3 spans 15 amino acids. The CDR3 sequence: CASSQELTGNYGYTF. Here the CDR3 DNA reads TGCGCCAGCAGCCAAGAACTGACAGGGAACTATGGCTACACCTTC.

The chain recombines TRBV5-1 with TRBJ2-5; 8 nucleotides line up with TRBD2. The CDR3 is 14 residues long. The germline V gene encodes CDR1 SGHRS and CDR2 YFSETQ. With 2 bases clipped from V and 5 bases from J, the junction kept 5 bases outside the gene matches. The CDR3 DNA reads as TGCGCCAGCAGCTTCCGGACTAGCTTGGAGACCCAGTACTTC. Its translation: CASSFRTSLETQYF.

The chain couples TRBV27 to TRBJ1-5, with a tentative D call TRBD1 (5 bases). Trimming shortened V by 4 bases and J by 1 base, and 8 bases separated the two germline ends. Germline values: CDR1 MNHEY, CDR2 SMNVEV (reference sequence). The CDR3 sequence is 14 residues long. The CDR3 loop reads CASSSSGSNQPQHF. The CDR3 bases are TGTGCCAGCAGTTCTTCAGGGAGCAATCAGCCCCAGCATTTT.

V and J are TRBV5-5 and TRBJ2-7; TRBD2 matches at 9 bases. The ends lost 4 bases at V and 0 bases at J; junction bases unmatched: 5. The CDR3 covers 15 residues. Germline loops: CDR1 SGHKS, CDR2 YYEKEE (reference sequence). CDR3 sequence reads: CASSTAGGPSYEQYF. The CDR3 DNA is TGTGCCAGCAGCACCGCGGGGGGGCCCTCCTACGAGCAGTACTTC.

The chain employs TRBV2 and TRBJ2-1, with D possibly matching TRBD1 (6 bases). The CDR3 covers 17 residues. Trimming cost V 4 bases and J 5 bases, with 21 bases left between them. Germline loops: CDR1 SNHLY, CDR2 FYNNEI. The CDR3 coding sequence is TGTGCCAGCAGTGCTTACGGGACACCGAAACCCGACAATGAGCAGTTCTTC. Translation: CASSAYGTPKPDNEQFF.

The chain is built from TRBV27 and TRBJ1-2, with no clear D. The CDR3 extends over 13 amino acids. Germline values: CDR1 MNHEY, CDR2 SMNVEV (reference sequence). The V end lost 6 bases, the J end lost 7 bases, and 15 bases lay between the germline ends. The CDR3 DNA reads TGTGCCAGCAGGCCCGACCTCCGAGGTGGCTACACCTTC. This sequence encodes CASRPDLRGGYTF.

The chain uses TRBV10-2 and TRBJ1-6; the match to TRBD1 covers 9 bases. The V gene end was trimmed by 8 bases and the J gene end by 7 bases; junction bases not matched to a gene: 6. The CDR3 totals 14 residues. Germline CDR1 WSHSY, CDR2 SAAADI. This CDR3 reads CASSLGQGNSPLHF. The DNA of the CDR3 is TGCGCCAGCTCCCTCGGACAGGGGAATTCACCCCTCCACTTT.

Only one count was recorded for this clone. The chain joins TRBV5-4 to TRBJ1-2; 7 bases fit TRBD1. The CDR3 is made up of 14 amino acids. The trim removed 1 base at V and 2 bases at J, leaving 2 bases unmatched. Germline CDR1 and CDR2: SGHNT and YYREEE (reference sequence). The CDR3 region has the DNA TGTGCCAGCAGCTTGATGGGACAGAACTATGGCTACACCTTC. Its protein is CASSLMGQNYGYTF.

The rearrangement links TRBV4-3 to TRBJ2-2; D is undetermined. This CDR3 is 16 amino acids long. Germline CDR1 reads LGHNA; CDR2 reads YSLEER. Deletions cut 0 bases from V and 6 bases from J, with 14 bases between. The CDR3 DNA reads TGCGCCAGCAGCCAAGAGAGGATGAAGTTTCCCGGGGAGCTGTTTTTT. It is translated as CASSQERMKFPGELFF.

This clone was observed a few times. The genes are TRBV4-3 and TRBJ1-3; D remains ambiguous. CDR3 size: 15 residues. Germline CDR1 LGHNA, CDR2 YSLEER. Trimming cost V 1 base and J 0 bases, with 7 bases left between them. In DNA, the CDR3 is TGCGCCAGCAGCCAAGTAGGAGGCTCTGGAAACACCATATATTTT. Its translation: CASSQVGGSGNTIYF.

This clone has more than one count but fewer than ten. The chain carries TRBV6-5 and TRBJ1-2; 9 bases are a match to TRBD1. This CDR3 has 15 amino acids. Per germline, CDR1 MNHEY and CDR2 SVGAGI. The V segment lost 6 bases and the J segment 7 bases; nucleotides outside the gene matches: 12. CDR3 coding DNA: TGTGCCAGCAGCCCCCGGGGACAGGGAACTGGTGGCTACACCTTC. The encoded protein is CASSPRGQGTGGYTF.

The CDR3 coding sequence is TGTGCCATCACCCAAGGACAGGGACGGGACACCGGGGAGCTGTTTTTT. This translates into CAITQGQGRDTGELFF. The chain carries TRBV10-3 and TRBJ2-2; 8 bases match TRBD1. V lost 7 bases to trimming and J lost 3 bases; unmatched junction nucleotides: 10. The CDR3 consists of 16 residues. Germline CDR1 reads ENHRY; CDR2 reads SYGVKD.

This clone showed up just a few times. V usage is TRBV10-3 and J usage is TRBJ1-2; TRBD1 matches 8 bases. Germline CDR1 is ENHRY and CDR2 is SYGVKD. The CDR3 consists of 13 residues. After removal of 10 bases from V and 3 bases from J, the junction contained 7 bases not matched to a gene. Here the CDR3 reads CATTDREDYGYTF. The CDR3 DNA reads as TGTGCCACCACGGACAGGGAGGACTATGGCTACACCTTC.

The chain recombines TRBV18 with TRBJ1-5; D is perhaps TRBD1 (6 bases). Trimming cost V 3 bases and J 5 bases, with 14 bases left between them. Germline V gene data show CDR1 as KGHSH and CDR2 as LQKENI. The CDR3 covers 15 residues. The CDR3 loop is CASSPNGDTHQPQHF. As DNA, the CDR3 is TGTGCCAGCTCACCTAACGGGGACACCCATCAGCCCCAGCATTTT.

The CDR3 is CASKWDREIPGTF. The CDR3 coding sequence is TGTGCCAGCAAATGGGACAGGGAGATCCCGGGCACCTTC. The J gene is TRBJ1-2, the V gene TRBV2; TRBD1 matches 9 bases. The CDR3 runs to 13 residues. The V segment lost 7 bases and the J segment 13 bases; nucleotides outside the gene matches: 13. Germline V gene data show CDR1 as SNHLY and CDR2 as FYNNEI.

The chain links TRBV7-8 to TRBJ1-2, with 7 bases that match TRBD1. The CDR3 contains 13 residues. Germline V CDR1 and CDR2: SGHVS, FQNEAQ. V gave up 5 bases and J gave up 8 bases; unmatched junction bases: 8. CDR3 region: CASSPGGRLGYTF. The DNA of the CDR3 is TGTGCCAGCAGCCCAGGGGGGAGACTCGGCTACACCTTC.

The rearrangement joins TRBV28 to TRBJ2-5, with TRBD2 identical over 14 bases. V gave up 4 bases and J gave up 5 bases; unmatched junction bases: 6. This CDR3 region has 16 residues. The germline gives CDR1 MDHEN, CDR2 SYDVKM. CDR3 in amino acids: CASSSGLAGGRETQYF. In DNA, the CDR3 is TGTGCCAGCAGTTCCGGACTAGCGGGGGGTAGGGAGACCCAGTACTTC. Supplemented by reference TRBV28 and TRBJ2-5, the full variable domain reads DVKVTQSSRYLVKRTGEKVFLECVQDMDHENMFWYRQDPGLGLRLIYFSYDVKMKEKGDIPEGYSVSREKKERFSLILESASTNQTSMYLCASSSGLAGGRETQYFGPGTRLLVL.

The chain links TRBV9 to TRBJ2-2; 11 bases line up with TRBD2. The CDR3 length is 17 residues. J was trimmed by 5 bases and V by 0 bases; bases with no gene match: 6. Germline V gene data show CDR1 as SGDLS and CDR2 as YYNGEE. The CDR3 protein is CASSVGLAGLKTGELFF. The CDR3 DNA sequence: TGTGCCAGCAGCGTAGGACTAGCGGGGCTAAAGACCGGGGAGCTGTTTTTT. Full variable domain (outside the CDR3, taken from reference TRBV9 and TRBJ2-2): DSGVTQTPKHLITATGQRVTLRCSPRSGDLSVYWYQQSLDQGLQFLIQYYNGEERAKGNILERFSAQQFPDLHSELNLSSLELGDSALYFCASSVGLAGLKTGELFFGEGSRLTVL.

The rearrangement joins TRBV6-6 to TRBJ2-7; D may be TRBD1 (7 bases). Trimming pared 8 bases from V and 2 bases from J, leaving 16 bases between. Germline V gene lookup returns CDR1 MNHNY and CDR2 SVGAGI (reference sequence). The CDR3 has 14 amino acids. In DNA form, the CDR3 reads TGTGCCAGCTTCTGGAGGGGGCAAACCTACGAGCAGTACTTC. It translates to CASFWRGQTYEQYF.

This rearrangement joins TRBV4-2 to TRBJ2-5, with 9 nucleotides matching TRBD2. The CDR3 is made up of 17 amino acids. Germline V CDR1 and CDR2: LGHNA, YNFKEQ. Trimming cost V 0 bases and J 4 bases; bases outside gene matches: 9. For the CDR3, the DNA is TGTGCCAGCAGCCAAGAGTTGTTAGCGGGGGTCGGAGAGACCCAGTACTTC. Protein sequence: CASSQELLAGVGETQYF.

The chain uses TRBV19 and TRBJ2-5; TRBD1 might be the D (5 bases). The J call may be mistaken, given a closer DNA end match to TRBJ2-7. Germline loops: CDR1 LNHDA, CDR2 SQIVND (reference sequence). CDR3 length: 14 residues. This CDR3 is CASSLAGQGYEQYF. The CDR3 DNA reads as TGTGCCAGTAGTCTGGCAGGGCAGGGCTACGAGCAGTACTTC.

The chain employs TRBV7-2 and TRBJ2-3, with 8 positions matching TRBD2. Trimming took 5 bases from V and 5 from J; bases not matched to a gene: 9. CDR3 length equals 15 residues. Germline CDR1 and CDR2: SGHTA and FQGNSA. CDR3 residues: CASSPRAGVRDTQYF. The CDR3 bases are TGTGCCAGCAGCCCTCGAGCGGGGGTTAGAGATACGCAGTATTTT.

The chain joins TRBV12-5 to TRBJ2-5; TRBD1 matches 9 bases. CDR3 length equals 15 residues. Trimming cost V 1 base and J 5 bases; bases outside gene matches: 5. CDR1 and CDR2 (germline): LGHNT, FRNRAP. The chain's CDR3 is CASGLDRGRGETQYF. In DNA form, the CDR3 reads TGTGCTAGTGGTTTGGACAGGGGGCGCGGGGAGACCCAGTACTTC.